These 17 T cell receptor beta chains were sequenced from one sample in a study of blood T cells in healthy people across ages. The authors ran a second PCR of roughly 6 to 11 cycles using a sample-barcoded 5' primer and a J-beta primer mix. In TCRdb, the 5' RACE reads were re-called with MiXCR into one record per CDR3 protein. The repertoire holds 1.5 million or so distinct CDR3 sequences, with 42% as singletons. Sequencing used blood. These receptor sequences come from a woman between 18 and 30 years old in good health.

This clonotype occurred many times. The rearrangement joins TRBV2 to TRBJ1-2; D possibly corresponds to TRBD1 (5 bases). The CDR3 runs to 15 residues. V dropped 3 bases and J dropped 3 bases, with 14 bases sitting between them. Germline-derived CDR1 and CDR2 are SNHLY and FYNNEI. CDR3 sequence reads: CASSDAGSHHYGYTF. The CDR3 DNA reads TGTGCCAGCAGTGATGCAGGGTCCCATCACTATGGCTACACCTTC. The full variable domain, in which reference TRBV2 and TRBJ1-2 provide the parts outside the CDR3, is EPEVTQTPSHQVTQMGQEVILRCVPISNHLYFYWYRQILGQKVEFLVSFYNNEISEKSEIFDDQFSVERPDGSNFTLKIRSTKLEDSAMYFCASSDAGSHHYGYTFGSGTRLTVV.

V usage is TRBV6-5 and J usage is TRBJ1-4, with D possibly TRBD1 on 5 matching bases. Germline V lookup: CDR1 MNHEY, CDR2 SVGAGI. The CDR3 is made up of 16 amino acids. V was trimmed by 2 bases and J by 4 bases, leaving 14 bases between them. CDR3 amino acids: CASSYGVGRDNEKLFF. CDR3 bases: TGTGCCAGCAGTTACGGGGTGGGACGGGATAATGAAAAACTGTTTTTT.

The V call is TRBV20-1, the J call TRBJ2-1; no clear D gene. Germline CDR1 is DFQATT and CDR2 is SNEGSKA (reference sequence). The CDR3 totals 12 residues. CDR3: CSLRSVNNEQFF. Here the CDR3 DNA reads TGCAGCCTCCGGTCTGTTAACAATGAGCAGTTCTTC.

The chain combines TRBV18 with TRBJ1-4, with a possible D match to TRBD1 (6 bases). The CDR3 consists of 18 residues. V was shortened by 3 bases and J by 8 bases, with 25 bases between the two germline ends. Germline V gives CDR1 KGHSH, CDR2 LQKENI. The CDR3 here is CASSPQEGVFGGGEKLFF. CDR3 DNA sequence: TGTGCCAGCTCACCGCAAGAGGGGGTTTTTGGTGGAGGAGAAAAACTGTTTTTT.

This clonotype occurred a few times. The chain is built from TRBV27 and TRBJ2-3; the D is unclear. Trimming pared 3 bases from V and 5 bases from J, leaving 12 bases between. The V gene's germline CDR1 is MNHEY and CDR2 SMNVEV (reference sequence). The CDR3 has 14 residues. The CDR3 DNA follows: TGTGCCAGCAGTTTCCATGGCAGTGAAGATACGCAGTATTTT. Translation: CASSFHGSEDTQYF.

In DNA form, the CDR3 reads TGCAGTGCTAGAGTGGGACTAGCGATTGAGCAGTACTTC. Amino acid sequence: CSARVGLAIEQYF. The chain employs TRBV20-1 and TRBJ2-5; 10 bases agree with TRBD2. CDR3 length: 13 residues. CDR1 and CDR2 (germline): DFQATT, SNEGSKA (reference sequence). V lost 1 base, J lost 11 bases, and 7 bases stayed unmatched.

The V call is TRBV25-1, the J call TRBJ2-4; D gene ambiguous. Judging by the DNA end, TRBJ2-5 fits better; the J call may be wrong. The CDR3 runs 10 residues. Germline V gene data show CDR1 as MGHDK and CDR2 as SYGVNS. CDR3 bases: TGTGCCAGTCTTCAAGAGACCCAGTACTTC. Protein sequence: CASLQETQYF.

In the case of this clonotype: This may be a read error: a much more frequent sequence differs by one nucleotide. The chain recombines TRBV7-2 with TRBJ2-1; 8 positions match TRBD2. The CDR3 contains 14 residues. Germline lookup yields CDR1 SGHTA and CDR2 FQGNSA. The CDR3 reads CAGSSGRDYNEQFF. The CDR3 nucleotides read TGTGCCGGCAGCTCCGGGAGGGACTACAATGAGCAGTTCTTC.

The chain links TRBV20-1 to TRBJ2-7; no firm D call. Trimming pared 4 bases from V and 3 bases from J, leaving 10 bases between. This CDR3 contains 12 residues. CDR1 DFQATT and CDR2 SNEGSKA come from the germline V gene (reference sequence). CDR3 DNA: TGCAGTGCTAACCCCGTAGGCTACGAGCAGTACTTC. It specifies CSANPVGYEQYF.

This clonotype was picked up one time. The V call is TRBV10-2, the J call TRBJ1-2; D is ambiguous. CDR1 WSHSY and CDR2 SAAADI come from the germline V gene. The CDR3 is 16 amino acids. V gave up 5 bases and J gave up 3 bases, with 19 bases separating them. CDR3 DNA: TGCGCCAGCAGTCCCCCGGGAAGTCCTTTGGACTATGGCTACACCTTC. Amino acid sequence: CASSPPGSPLDYGYTF.

This clonotype was found a few times. This chain connects TRBV4-3 to TRBJ2-2, with TRBD2 as a possible D gene (5 bases). V shed 0 bases and J shed 4 bases, with 15 bases lying between them. Per the germline V gene, CDR1 is LGHNA and CDR2 is YSLEER. The length of the CDR3 is 17 residues. As DNA, the CDR3 is TGCGCCAGCAGCCAAGATCCCGGACTCACCGCCACCGGGGAGCTGTTTTTT. Its protein product is CASSQDPGLTATGELFF.

This clonotype was seen only a few times. This sequence joins TRBV6-1 and TRBJ2-1; 9 bases line up with TRBD2. This CDR3 region has 17 residues. Losses at the gene ends were 6 bases for V and 0 bases for J; bases not matched to a gene: 9. The germline CDR1 and CDR2 sequences are MNHNS and SASEGT. CDR3 in amino acids: CASRLLAGRHSYNEQFF. CDR3 DNA: TGTGCCAGCAGACTTCTAGCGGGACGGCACTCCTACAATGAGCAGTTCTTC.

The chain employs TRBV4-3 and TRBJ2-1; 9 positions agree with TRBD2. The length of the CDR3 is 17 residues. V lost 1 base, J lost 2 bases, and 6 bases stayed unmatched. The V gene's germline CDR1 is LGHNA and CDR2 YSLEER. DNA for the CDR3: TGCGCCAGCAGCCAAGTGGTGACTAGCGGAGCCTACAATGAGCAGTTCTTC. The encoded protein is CASSQVVTSGAYNEQFF.

The chain has TRBV15 and TRBJ1-2, with 8 bases identical to TRBD1. J lost 3 bases, V lost 1 base, and 13 bases had no gene match. The CDR3 covers 18 residues. The germline gives CDR1 LNHNV, CDR2 YYDKDF (reference sequence). For the CDR3, the DNA is TGTGCCACCAGCAGAGTAACGTCTGGGACAGGCGATTACTATGGCTACACCTTC. It specifies CATSRVTSGTGDYYGYTF.

V is TRBV27 and J is TRBJ1-1; 7 nucleotides match TRBD1. V shed 0 bases and J 1 base; nucleotides not matched to a gene: 5. This CDR3 has 16 residues. Germline V CDR1 and CDR2: MNHEY, SMNVEV (reference sequence). Here the CDR3 reads CASSLSKGAANTEAFF. The CDR3, as DNA: TGTGCCAGCAGTTTATCAAAGGGGGCGGCGAACACTGAAGCTTTCTTT.

The chain carries TRBV20-1 and TRBJ2-5; D remains unclear. The CDR3 has 15 amino acids. V was shortened by 0 bases and J by 5 bases, with 16 bases between the two germline ends. Germline V gene lookup returns CDR1 DFQATT and CDR2 SNEGSKA (reference sequence). The CDR3 nucleotides read TGCAGTGCTAGAGAAAGGGAAGGGTGGTACGAGACCCAGTACTTC. Its translation: CSAREREGWYETQYF.

The CDR3 sequence is CASGTMREKDTQYF. The CDR3 nucleotides read TGTGCCAGCGGGACGATGCGGGAAAAAGATACGCAGTATTTT. J is TRBJ2-3 and V is TRBV6-5; D might be TRBD2 (6 bases). V dropped 8 bases and J dropped 5 bases, with 17 bases sitting between them. In germline, CDR1 is MNHEY, CDR2 SVGAGI. CDR3 length: 14 amino acids.